These 19 T cell receptor beta chains were all obtained from the same sample, sequenced in a study of blood T cell repertoires in COVID-19. The table came from immunoSEQ multiplex PCR; TCRdb's copy has only in-frame clones and leaves some out. Here the sample spans some 180,000 clones, about nine tenths being singletons. Input material: peripheral blood. The receptors originated from a man between 65 and 85 years old with active or convalescent COVID-19.

The chain has TRBV12-3 or TRBV12-4 and TRBJ1-5; D uncertain. The CDR3 contains 12 residues. The V end was cut by 4 bases, the J end by 5 bases, with 6 bases between. The CDR3 here is CASSYNDQPQHF. The CDR3 DNA is TGTGCCAGCAGTTATAATGATCAGCCCCAGCATTTT.

This chain links TRBV6-1 with TRBJ1-2, with D possibly being TRBD1 (5 bases). Looked up from germline, CDR1 is MNHNS and CDR2 is SASEGT. The CDR3 loop spans 14 amino acids. V was trimmed by 3 bases and J by 4 bases, leaving 12 bases between them. CDR3 amino acids: CASSDRQSPYGYTF. DNA for the CDR3: TGTGCCAGCAGTGATCGACAGAGCCCCTATGGCTACACCTTC.

Here the CDR3 reads CASSGGQGLSSEQYF. The CDR3 DNA sequence: TGTGCCAGTAGTGGGGGACAGGGCTTATCATCCGAGCAGTACTTC. The chain recombines TRBV19 with TRBJ2-7; 9 nucleotides line up with TRBD1. The CDR3 totals 15 residues. V shed 5 bases, J shed 6 bases, and the junction held 11 bases outside the gene matches. Germline V lookup: CDR1 LNHDA, CDR2 SQIVND (reference sequence).

The chain recombines TRBV5-5 with TRBJ1-5; D perhaps matches TRBD1 (6 bases). Germline loops: CDR1 SGHKS, CDR2 YYEKEE (reference sequence). Trimming left V 4 bases short and J 3 bases short, with 11 bases between. The CDR3 loop spans 14 amino acids. CDR3 sequence: CASSLGQHNQPQHF. In DNA form, the CDR3 reads TGTGCCAGCAGCCTAGGACAGCACAATCAGCCCCAGCATTTT.

The chain joins TRBV2 to TRBJ1-4; D is ambiguous. The germline V gene encodes CDR1 SNHLY and CDR2 FYNNEI. The germline V and J ends were trimmed by 3 bases and 3 bases, with 8 bases remaining between them. The CDR3 consists of 14 residues. CDR3 bases: TGTGCCAGCAGTGAGGGCAGAGCTAATGAAAAACTGTTTTTT. Protein product: CASSEGRANEKLFF.

This clone was found once. V and J are TRBV5-1 and TRBJ1-2; 11 bases align to TRBD1. The CDR3 extends over 15 amino acids. Germline CDR1 is SGHRS and CDR2 is YFSETQ. J gave up 5 bases and V 2 bases, and 5 bases lay outside the gene matches. The CDR3 here is CASSFGTGGEYGYTF. As DNA, the CDR3 is TGCGCCAGCAGCTTTGGGACAGGGGGAGAGTATGGCTACACCTTC.

This chain uses TRBV5-1 with TRBJ1-1, with TRBD1 as a possible D gene (6 bases). Germline V gene lookup returns CDR1 SGHRS and CDR2 YFSETQ. The CDR3 loop spans 15 amino acids. Trimming pared 6 bases from V and 4 bases from J, leaving 19 bases between. CDR3 in amino acids: CASNPQGRGGTEAFF. CDR3 in DNA: TGCGCCAGCAACCCACAGGGCAGGGGTGGCACTGAAGCTTTCTTT. Supplemented by reference TRBV5-1 and TRBJ1-1, the full variable domain reads KAGVTQTPRYLIKTRGQQVTLSCSPISGHRSVSWYQQTPGQGLQFLFEYFSETQRNKGNFPGRFSGRQFSNSRSEMNVSTLELGDSALYLCASNPQGRGGTEAFFGQGTRLTVV.

This clone was seen just once. V and J are TRBV6-5 and TRBJ1-5, with TRBD1 matching over 8 bases. This CDR3 comprises 15 residues. From germline, CDR1 is MNHEY and CDR2 SVGAGI. Germline trimming cut 5 bases from V and 6 bases from J; bases unmatched to any gene: 9. Here the CDR3 reads CASSTLTGAVQPQHF. The DNA for the CDR3 is TGTGCCAGCAGTACACTGACAGGGGCCGTTCAGCCCCAGCATTTT.

The chain combines TRBV5-1 with TRBJ1-1; 8 positions match TRBD1. Trimming removed 0 bases from V and 3 bases from J; junction bases left unmatched: 4. This CDR3 is built from 15 residues. Germline values: CDR1 SGHRS, CDR2 YFSETQ. CDR3 amino acids: CASSLEQGGDTEAFF. CDR3 sequence (DNA): TGCGCCAGCAGCTTGGAACAGGGGGGAGACACTGAAGCTTTCTTT.

The chain employs TRBV7-9 and TRBJ1-6; 8 bases are a match to TRBD1. Germline lookup yields CDR1 SEHNR and CDR2 FQNEAQ (reference sequence). There are 15 residues in the CDR3. V was clipped by 5 bases and J by 7 bases; unmatched bases: 7. CDR3 residues: CASSRSTGVNSPLHF. The CDR3 DNA is TGTGCCAGCAGCCGATCGACAGGGGTGAATTCACCCCTCCACTTT.

The chain recombines TRBV19 with TRBJ2-7, with a possible D match to TRBD2 (5 bases). Per the germline V gene, CDR1 is LNHDA and CDR2 is SQIVND (reference sequence). The length of the CDR3 is 12 residues. Trimming removed 3 bases at V and 9 bases at J, with 12 bases between. The CDR3 sequence is CASSIPTGRQYF. The CDR3 nucleotides are TGTGCCAGTAGTATTCCGACGGGGAGGCAGTACTTC.

This sequence joins TRBV5-4 and TRBJ1-2; possible D gene TRBD1, 5 bases. The CDR3 loop spans 11 amino acids. V lost 6 bases and J 10 bases, leaving 13 bases between the germline ends. The V gene's germline CDR1 is SGHNT and CDR2 YYREEE (reference sequence). CDR3 amino acids: CASTEGDSYTF. CDR3 in DNA: TGTGCCAGCACCGAAGGGGATTCCTACACCTTC.

The chain links TRBV7-2 to TRBJ1-1, with a tentative D call TRBD1 (5 bases). V lost 6 bases, J lost 3 bases, and 11 bases lay in between. The CDR3 has 13 residues. The V gene's germline CDR1 is SGHTA and CDR2 FQGNSA. CDR3 nucleotides: TGTGCCAGCAGACAGGAATTGTACACTGAAGCTTTCTTT. This codes for CASRQELYTEAFF.

The chain is built from TRBV5-1 and TRBJ2-5; possibly TRBD1 for D (6 bases). CDR3 length: 15 amino acids. Germline CDR1 and CDR2: SGHRS and YFSETQ. V gave up 4 bases and J gave up 2 bases, with 15 bases separating them. DNA for the CDR3: TGCGCCAGCAGCCCTTGGACAGCGGATCAAGAGACCCAGTACTTC. This sequence encodes CASSPWTADQETQYF.

The chain combines TRBV5-1 with TRBJ2-7; 10 nucleotides align to TRBD2. V gave up 6 bases and J gave up 2 bases; unmatched junction bases: 14. Per the germline V gene, CDR1 is SGHRS and CDR2 is YFSETQ. This CDR3 is built from 17 residues. The CDR3 region has the DNA TGCGCCAGCACCTCCCGCCCGGGTAGCGGGGGGCCCTACGAGCAGTACTTC. Amino acid sequence: CASTSRPGSGGPYEQYF.

This chain uses TRBV7-8 with TRBJ2-7; D is perhaps TRBD2 (6 bases). V shed 1 base and J shed 2 bases, with 12 bases lying between them. CDR1 is SGHVS and CDR2 is FQNEAQ in the germline V gene. This CDR3 spans 15 amino acids. The CDR3 DNA follows: TGTGCCAGCAGCTTAGGGAGGGACGCCCCCTACGAGCAGTACTTC. Translation gives CASSLGRDAPYEQYF.

The genes are TRBV29-1 and TRBJ2-3; the D gene is possibly TRBD2 (5 bases). The CDR3 length is 14 residues. Germline CDR1 is SQVTM and CDR2 is ANQGSEA. Deletions cut 6 bases from V and 4 bases from J, with 17 bases between. The CDR3 protein is CSVNTGILSDTQYF. CDR3 coding DNA: TGCAGCGTCAATACCGGGATACTCTCAGATACGCAGTATTTT.

This clone was picked up a small number of times. V and J are TRBV28 and TRBJ2-5; 8 positions match TRBD2. Trimming took 1 base from V and 3 from J; bases not matched to a gene: 1. The CDR3 length is 14 residues. Germline CDR1 and CDR2: MDHEN and SYDVKM. Here the CDR3 reads CASSLYSGKETQYF. The CDR3 nucleotides are TGTGCCAGCAGTTTATATAGCGGGAAAGAGACCCAGTACTTC.

The chain uses TRBV3-1 (or the pseudogene TRBV3-2) and TRBJ2-7; TRBD1 matches at 8 bases. Germline V gene data show CDR1 as LGHDT and CDR2 as YNNKEL (reference sequence). Unmatched junction bases numbered 17, after V lost 3 bases and J lost 7 bases. The CDR3 has 17 residues. The CDR3 loop reads CASSHLSSWDRSLEQYF. CDR3 DNA: TGTGCCAGCAGCCACCTCTCATCGTGGGACAGGTCTTTGGAGCAGTACTTC.